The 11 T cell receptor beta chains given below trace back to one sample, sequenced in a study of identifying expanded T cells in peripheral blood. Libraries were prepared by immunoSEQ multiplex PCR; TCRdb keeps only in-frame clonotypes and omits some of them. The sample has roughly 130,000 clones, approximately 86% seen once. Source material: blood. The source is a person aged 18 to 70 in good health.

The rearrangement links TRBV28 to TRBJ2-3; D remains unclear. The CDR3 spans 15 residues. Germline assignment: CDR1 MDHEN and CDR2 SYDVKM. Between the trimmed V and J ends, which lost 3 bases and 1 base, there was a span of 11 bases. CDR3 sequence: CASSFDGQGTDTQYF. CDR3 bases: TGTGCCAGCAGTTTCGACGGGCAGGGCACAGATACGCAGTATTTT.

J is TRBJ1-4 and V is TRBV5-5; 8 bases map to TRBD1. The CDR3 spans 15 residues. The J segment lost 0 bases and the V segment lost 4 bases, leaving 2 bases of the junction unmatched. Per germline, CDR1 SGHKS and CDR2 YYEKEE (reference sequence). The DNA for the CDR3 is TGTGCCAGCAGCATGACAGGGGCAACTAATGAAAAACTGTTTTTT. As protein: CASSMTGATNEKLFF.

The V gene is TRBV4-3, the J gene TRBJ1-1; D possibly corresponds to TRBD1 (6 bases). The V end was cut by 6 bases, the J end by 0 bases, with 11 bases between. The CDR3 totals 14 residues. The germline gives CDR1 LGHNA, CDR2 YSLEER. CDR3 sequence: CASRYGTLNTEAFF. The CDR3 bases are TGCGCCAGCAGATATGGGACACTGAACACTGAAGCTTTCTTT.

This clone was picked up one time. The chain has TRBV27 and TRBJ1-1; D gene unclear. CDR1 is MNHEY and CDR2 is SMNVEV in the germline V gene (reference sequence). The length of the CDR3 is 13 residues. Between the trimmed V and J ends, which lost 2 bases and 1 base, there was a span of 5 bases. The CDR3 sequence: CASSLLQNTEAFF. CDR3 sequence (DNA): TGTGCCAGCAGTTTACTCCAGAACACTGAAGCTTTCTTT.

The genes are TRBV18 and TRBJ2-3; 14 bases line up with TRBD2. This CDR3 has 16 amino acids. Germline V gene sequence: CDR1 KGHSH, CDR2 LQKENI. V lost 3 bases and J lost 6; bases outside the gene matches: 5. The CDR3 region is CASSPGTSGRGDTQYF. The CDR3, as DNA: TGTGCCAGCTCACCGGGGACTAGCGGGAGAGGGGATACGCAGTATTTT.

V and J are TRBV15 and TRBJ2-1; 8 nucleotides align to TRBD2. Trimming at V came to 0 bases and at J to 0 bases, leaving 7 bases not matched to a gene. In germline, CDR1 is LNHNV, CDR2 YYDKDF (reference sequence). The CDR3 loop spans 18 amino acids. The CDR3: CATSREASGWSSYNEQFF. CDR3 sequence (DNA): TGTGCCACCAGCAGAGAGGCTAGCGGGTGGTCCTCCTACAATGAGCAGTTCTTC.

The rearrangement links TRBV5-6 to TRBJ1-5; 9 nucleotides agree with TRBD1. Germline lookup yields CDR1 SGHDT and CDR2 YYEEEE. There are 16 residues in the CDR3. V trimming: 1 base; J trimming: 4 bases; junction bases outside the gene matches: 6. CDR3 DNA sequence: TGTGCCAGCAGCTTGCTCGGACAGGGGAAGAATCAGCCCCAGCATTTT. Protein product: CASSLLGQGKNQPQHF.

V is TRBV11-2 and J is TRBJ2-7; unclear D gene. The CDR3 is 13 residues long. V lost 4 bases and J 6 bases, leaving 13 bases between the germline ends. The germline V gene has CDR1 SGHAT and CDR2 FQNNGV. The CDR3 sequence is CASSSRRVSEQYF. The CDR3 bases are TGTGCCAGCAGCTCACGTAGGGTGAGCGAGCAGTACTTC.

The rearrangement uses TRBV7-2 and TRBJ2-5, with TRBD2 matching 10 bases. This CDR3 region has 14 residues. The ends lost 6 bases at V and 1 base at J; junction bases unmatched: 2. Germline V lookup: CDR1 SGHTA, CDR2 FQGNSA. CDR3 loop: CASSTSGAQETQYF. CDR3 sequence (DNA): TGTGCCAGCAGTACTAGCGGGGCCCAAGAGACCCAGTACTTC.

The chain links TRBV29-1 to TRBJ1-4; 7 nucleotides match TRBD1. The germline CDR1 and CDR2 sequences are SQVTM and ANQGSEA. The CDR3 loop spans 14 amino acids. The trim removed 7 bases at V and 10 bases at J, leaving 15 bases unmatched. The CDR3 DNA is TGCAGCGCCGTGGGGAGGGACAGAGGCGGAAAACTGTTTTTT. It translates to CSAVGRDRGGKLFF.

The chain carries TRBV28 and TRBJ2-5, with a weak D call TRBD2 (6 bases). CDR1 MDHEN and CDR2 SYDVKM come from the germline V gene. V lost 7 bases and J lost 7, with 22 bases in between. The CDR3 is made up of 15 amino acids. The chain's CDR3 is CASIPAGLSRMTQYF. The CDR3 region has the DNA TGTGCCAGCATCCCCGCGGGACTCTCAAGGATGACCCAGTACTTC.